The entry below describes one TCR beta chain. Its antigen is not identified. The entry originates in a study of CD8+ T cells in alopecia areata. Notes on the study in general: Unlike in mice, where it was clearer, TCR sharing across patients was less clear, possibly HLA-related. Tofacitinib significantly brought down scalp clonality and expanded CD8+ clones among top 100.

RNA extraction was followed by reverse transcription into cDNA, which acted as the sequencing template. Profiling relied on immunoSEQ multiplex PCR, and the TCRdb table lists in-frame clones only, not all of them. The table includes about 210,000 clones, around three fifths detected once. Regarding treatment: oral pan-JAK inhibitor, 5-10 mg twice daily. The sequence was obtained from a human donor with alopecia areata. Sample: CD4+ T cells sorted from blood, taken at week 4, from a patient treated with tofacitinib.

The CDR3 here is CASSRTAGEAFF. In DNA form, the CDR3 reads TGCGCCAGCAGCCGTACAGCTGGGGAAGCTTTCTTT. The chain carries TRBV4-3 and TRBJ1-1; D gene unclear. Germline V lookup: CDR1 LGHNA, CDR2 YSLEER. Trimming cost V 4 bases and J 8 bases, with 11 bases left between them. CDR3 length equals 12 residues.